A selection of T cell receptor beta chains follows, all from one sample in a study of T cells in Graves' hyperthyroidism and ophthalmopathy. A single record per CDR3 protein comes from TCRdb applying MiXCR to the multiplex PCR reads. The data contain around 480,000 distinct CDR3 sequences, about 15% of them singletons. Material for sequencing was blood. The receptors come from a woman aged 18-29 years with Graves' hyperthyroidism. The CDR3 runs from the conserved cysteine through the conserved F or W. D genes are given only for firm matches. Where a row states a size, it is once, few, many or the class of an expanded clone; other rows omit it.

DNA	CDR3	size	D	J	V	length
TGTGCCTGGAGTGTACGGGGAGGGGGCACTGAAGCTTTCTTT	CAWSVRGGGTEAFF	many	.	TRBJ1-1	TRBV30	14
TGCGCCAGCAGCCAACGACTAGCGGGAGATCGCAATGAGCAGTTCTTC	CASSQRLAGDRNEQFF	many	TRBD2	TRBJ2-1	TRBV5-1	16
TGTGCCTGGAGTCCTAACTGGGGACAGGCGCTCACCGGGGAGCTGTTTTTT	CAWSPNWGQALTGELFF	.	TRBD1	TRBJ2-2	TRBV30	17
TGTGCCAGCAGTAACCAGATACCCACTGCGAACACCGGGGAGCTGTTTTTT	CASSNQIPTANTGELFF	few	.	TRBJ2-2	TRBV27	17
TGTGCCAGCAGTCCCAGCGGGAGGGAGCAGTTCTTC	CASSPSGREQFF	many	TRBD2	TRBJ2-1	TRBV7-9	12
TGTGCCAGCAGCCAGAACCAGGGGGCGCCGGGAAACACCATATATTTT	CASSQNQGAPGNTIYF	.	TRBD1	TRBJ1-3	TRBV6-1	16
TGTGCCAGCAGCTCTACTCACATTAGCGGGAGAAACAGGGATACGCAGTATTTT	CASSSTHISGRNRDTQYF	many	TRBD2	TRBJ2-3	TRBV3-1	18
TGTGCCACCAGTGATTTAAGAGGGAGTCAGCCCCAGCATTTT	CATSDLRGSQPQHF	.	.	TRBJ1-5	TRBV24-1	14
TGCAGTGCTAGAGATCGACTGGTCAGTCGAGATACGCAGTATTTT	CSARDRLVSRDTQYF	few	.	TRBJ2-3	TRBV20-1	15
TGTGCCAGCAGCCCTCGACAGTCATACACTGAAGCTTTCTTT	CASSPRQSYTEAFF	many	.	TRBJ1-1	TRBV12-3/TRBV12-4	14
TGTGCCAGCAGCCTAACCGGGAGCCGGCGGGATGAAAAACTGTTTTTT	CASSLTGSRRDEKLFF	many	.	TRBJ1-4	TRBV3-1	16
TGTGCCAGCAGCTTGCCGGTTCAGGCGACCGGGGAGCTGTTTTTT	CASSLPVQATGELFF	few	.	TRBJ2-2	TRBV5-5	15
TGTGCCTGGAGTTCCCTGGGGGAGTCTGGAGAAAAACTGTTTTTT	CAWSSLGESGEKLFF	few	.	TRBJ1-4	TRBV30	15
TGCAGCGCCGGGACAGCTAACAATGAGCAGTTCTTC	CSAGTANNEQFF	many	TRBD1	TRBJ2-1	TRBV29-1	12
TGTGCCAGCAGTGACGAGTTATCCGAGCAGTTCTTC	CASSDELSEQFF	many	.	TRBJ2-1	TRBV2	12
TGTGCCAGCTCAGCAATGGGGTTAGAAAAACTGTTTTTT	CASSAMGLEKLFF	many	.	TRBJ1-4	TRBV19	13
TGCGCCAGCAGCTTGGAGGCAGGGAACCCCACCAAAGAGACCCAGTACTTC	CASSLEAGNPTKETQYF	many	.	TRBJ2-5	TRBV5-1	17
TGTGCCAGCAGCGACGATTCAGGGAATGGGAGGACTGAAGCTTTCTTT	CASSDDSGNGRTEAFF	many	.	TRBJ1-1	TRBV5-6	16
TGCAGTGCTCGGACTAGCATAGGGGAGCAGTTCTTC	CSARTSIGEQFF	many	TRBD2	TRBJ2-1	TRBV20-1	12
TGCAGTGCACCGGGGCCTAGCGGGAGAGGTGCGCAGTATTTT	CSAPGPSGRGAQYF	few	TRBD2	TRBJ2-3	TRBV20-1	14
TGTGCCAGCAGTGATTTGGCGGGAGATACGCAGTATTTT	CASSDLAGDTQYF	many	.	TRBJ2-3	TRBV2	13
TGTGCCAGCAGTTTTGTAGGGCACTATGGCTACACCTTC	CASSFVGHYGYTF	many	.	TRBJ1-2	TRBV28	13
TGTGCCAGCTCACCAATCGGACAGGGGGCGACTAACTATGGCTACACCTTC	CASSPIGQGATNYGYTF	many	TRBD1	TRBJ1-2	TRBV18	17
TGTGCCAGCAGCCAAGATCTGACTAGACTAAGTGGTGAGCAGTTCTTC	CASSQDLTRLSGEQFF	many	.	TRBJ2-1	TRBV3-1	16
TGTGCCAGCAGTACTTCCGGGACCATGAGGAACTATGGCTACACCTTC	CASSTSGTMRNYGYTF	.	.	TRBJ1-2	TRBV12-3/TRBV12-4	16
TGTGCCAGCAGTCCAATATATTTGGGTGAGCAGTTCTTC	CASSPIYLGEQFF	.	.	TRBJ2-1	TRBV7-3	13
TGTGCCAGCAGCCAATTCGGGGGAAACACTGAAGCTTTCTTT	CASSQFGGNTEAFF	many	.	TRBJ1-1	TRBV3-1	14
TGTGCCAGCAGCACTCGACAAGGATCAGATACGCAGTATTTT	CASSTRQGSDTQYF	many	.	TRBJ2-3	TRBV3-1	14
TGTGCCAGTAGTATGTCCAGGCGTGTCTCCTACAATGAGCAGTTCTTC	CASSMSRRVSYNEQFF	many	.	TRBJ2-1	TRBV19	16
TGTGCCTGGAGTACAGGGAGCCCTGAAGCTTTCTTT	CAWSTGSPEAFF	many	.	TRBJ1-1	TRBV30	12
TGTGCCAGTAGTCGCCCCGGAGGGGGCTACAATGAGCAGTTCTTC	CASSRPGGGYNEQFF	few	.	TRBJ2-1	TRBV19	15
TGCGCCAGCAGCCATAGGGACGCGGGACTAGCGGGAGTGGCCCCAACAGATACGCAGTATTTT	CASSHRDAGLAGVAPTDTQYF	.	TRBD2	TRBJ2-3	TRBV4-1	21
TGTGCCAGCAGTACGACTAGTACCACCGGGGAGCTGTTTTTT	CASSTTSTTGELFF	many	.	TRBJ2-2	TRBV6-1	14
TGTGCCAGCAGTTCCAGGGCGATGTCGGGGACTGAAGCTTTCTTT	CASSSRAMSGTEAFF	many	.	TRBJ1-1	TRBV12-3/TRBV12-4	15
TGTGCCAGCAGCTCCCACCAAGAGACCCAGTACTTC	CASSSHQETQYF	.	.	TRBJ2-5	TRBV7-8	12
TGCAGTGCTAGCGGTCTAAAGAACACCGGGGAGCTGTTTTTT	CSASGLKNTGELFF	.	.	TRBJ2-2	TRBV20-1	14
TGTGCCAGCGAAGGAATGGGGGACAGGGGAGATACGCAGTATTTT	CASEGMGDRGDTQYF	many	TRBD1	TRBJ2-3	TRBV12-3/TRBV12-4	15
TGTGCCAGCAGTTTACACCGGGACTTGAGAGTTGGCTACACCTTC	CASSLHRDLRVGYTF	.	.	TRBJ1-2	TRBV27	15
TGCAGCGTTGCGGACAGCCAAGAGACCCAGTACTTC	CSVADSQETQYF	few	.	TRBJ2-5	TRBV29-1	12
TGTGCCAGCAGGTCCACCGGGACAGGGGGACGGGGAGGCTACACCTTC	CASRSTGTGGRGGYTF	many	TRBD1	TRBJ1-2	TRBV6-1	16
TGTGCCAGCAGCCAAGGGTCTAGCGGGACCGACTACAAGAGCACAGATACGCAGTATTTT	CASSQGSSGTDYKSTDTQYF	.	TRBD2	TRBJ2-3	TRBV4-2	20
TGTGCCAGCAGCTACCGCGAATACAATGAGCAGTCCTTC	CASSYREYNEQSF	.	.	TRBJ2-1	TRBV27	13